This T cell receptor beta chain is drawn from a study of blood T cell repertoires in COVID-19. Study background: Acute and convalescent COVID-19 specimens originated in the United States, Italy and Spain. Sources were T cells, B-cell-depleted T cells, or PBMCs; the material itself was cDNA or gDNA.

The CDR3 consists of 19 residues. Trimming removed 0 bases from V and 8 bases from J, with 25 bases in between. From germline, CDR1 is LNHDA and CDR2 SQIVND (reference sequence). Per the study methods: How many nucleated cells were present was estimated from reference gene primer amplification. Generated by immunoSEQ multiplex PCR, the TCRdb table keeps only in-frame clones and is missing some. That table supplies the V and J calls and clone size; D and trimming were determined from the DNA. The repertoire holds 100,000 to 150,000 clones, with around four fifths as singletons. J is TRBJ1-4 and V is TRBV19; D not resolved. The origin of this receptor is a man aged 55 to 69 with acute or convalescent COVID-19. The sequenced material came from peripheral blood. The CDR3 DNA follows: TGTGCCAGTAGTATAGATGGACTCCCAAGTAGACTACCCGGGGAAAAACTGTTTTTT. It codes for CASSIDGLPSRLPGEKLFF.